The T cell receptor beta chain under discussion was sequenced for a study of T cells in women clearing cervical HPV infection. Study at large: Blood came at first lesion visit for cases, post-clearance for controls.

Sequenced by immunoSEQ multiplex PCR; TCRdb stores in-frame clones only, minus some. In total, the table holds roughly 14,000 clones. About this clone: The read comes to an end 3 residues before the CDR3 does, leaving the germline J gene to fill in the end.

Trimming at V came to 5 bases and at J to 6 bases, leaving 13 bases not matched to a gene. The germline gives CDR1 SGHTA, CDR2 FQGTGA. The CDR3 is 18 residues long. Sequencing was carried out using blood buffy coat. The TCR sequence derives from a woman between 18 and 70 years old with a cervical HPV16 infection that either progressed to CIN3+ or cleared (not recorded which). The V call is TRBV7-3, the J call TRBJ2-3, with 14 positions matching TRBD2. The CDR3 bases that were read are TGTGCCAGCAGCCGCGGGACGACTAGCGGGAGGGCTTCGGATACG. Amino acids: CASSRGTTSGRASDT. Given in full, the CDR3 is CASSRGTTSGRASDTQYF.